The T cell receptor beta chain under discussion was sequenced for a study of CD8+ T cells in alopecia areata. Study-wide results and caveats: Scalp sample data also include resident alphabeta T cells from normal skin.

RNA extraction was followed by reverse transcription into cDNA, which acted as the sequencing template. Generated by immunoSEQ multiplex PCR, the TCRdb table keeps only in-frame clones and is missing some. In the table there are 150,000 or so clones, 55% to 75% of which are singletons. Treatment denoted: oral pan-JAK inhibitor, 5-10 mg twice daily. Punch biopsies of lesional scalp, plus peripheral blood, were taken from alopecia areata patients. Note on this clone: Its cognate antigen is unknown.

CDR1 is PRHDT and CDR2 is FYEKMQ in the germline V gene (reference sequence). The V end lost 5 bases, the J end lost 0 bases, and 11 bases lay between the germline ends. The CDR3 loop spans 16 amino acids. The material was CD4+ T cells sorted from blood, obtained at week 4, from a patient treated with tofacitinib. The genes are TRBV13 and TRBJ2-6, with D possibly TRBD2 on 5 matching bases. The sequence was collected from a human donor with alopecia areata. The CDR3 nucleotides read TGTGCCAGCAGCCCCAGGAGGAGCTCTGGGGCCAACGTCCTGACTTTC. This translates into CASSPRRSSGANVLTF.